Each of the 23 T cell receptor beta chains below was sequenced from the same sample in a study of T-cell reconstitution after alpha-beta-depleted transplantation in children. Preparation of the TCRbeta library involved a method that used unique molecular identifiers. TCRdb recomputed calls from the PCR reads with MiXCR, one row per CDR3 protein. Among approximately 350,000 distinct CDR3 sequences listed, roughly 14% were seen once. The specimen comprised PBMCs, sampled from the stem cell graft. All receptors come from a human donor who donated a stem cell graft to a child with Fanconi anemia.

There are a few counts of this clonotype. The chain links TRBV5-1 to TRBJ1-1; 7 bases agree with TRBD1. This CDR3 is 15 amino acids long. Germline assignment: CDR1 SGHRS and CDR2 YFSETQ. Trimming cost V 4 bases and J 0 bases; bases outside gene matches: 6. Written as DNA, the CDR3 is TGCGCCAGCAGCATGTCGGGACAGCTGAACACTGAAGCTTTCTTT. Translation: CASSMSGQLNTEAFF.

This clonotype was detected a few times. The chain recombines TRBV30 with TRBJ1-2, with D unresolved. The V end was cut by 7 bases, the J end by 4 bases, with 16 bases between. The CDR3 is 13 amino acids. Germline loops: CDR1 GTSNPN, CDR2 SVGIG (reference sequence). CDR3 amino acids: CAFPAQGSYGYTF. DNA for the CDR3: TGTGCCTTCCCAGCTCAAGGGAGCTATGGCTACACCTTC.

This clonotype has a handful of counts. The V call is TRBV30, the J call TRBJ2-1; possibly TRBD1 or TRBD2 for D (6 bases each). CDR3 length: 11 residues. Trimming took 8 bases from V and 4 from J, leaving 9 bases between them. Germline V gives CDR1 GTSNPN, CDR2 SVGIG (reference sequence). CDR3 nucleotides: TGTGCCGGAGGGGGATACAATGAGCAGTTCTTC. As protein: CAGGGYNEQFF.

The rearrangement uses TRBV3-1 and TRBJ1-3, with D unclear. Germline V gene lookup returns CDR1 LGHDT and CDR2 YNNKEL (reference sequence). Trimming stripped 3 bases from V and 2 bases from J, with 11 bases between. The CDR3 loop spans 15 amino acids. DNA of the CDR3: TGTGCCAGCAGCCAGATGCTGGGGACTGGAAACACCATATATTTT. As protein: CASSQMLGTGNTIYF.

This clonotype was observed a handful of times. The genes are TRBV3-1 and TRBJ1-1; D uncertain. This CDR3 has 14 amino acids. Germline lookup yields CDR1 LGHDT and CDR2 YNNKEL (reference sequence). With 7 bases removed from V and 6 bases from J, the gap between germline ends came to 18 bases. CDR3 region: CASTPANKDSEAFF. The CDR3, as DNA: TGTGCCAGCACCCCGGCAAACAAGGATTCTGAAGCTTTCTTT.

The genes are TRBV12-3 or TRBV12-4 and TRBJ2-6, with D possibly matching TRBD2 (6 bases). Between the trimmed V and J ends, which lost 3 bases and 8 bases, there was a span of 11 bases. The length of the CDR3 is 14 residues. The CDR3 here is CASSFGGAPNVLTF. The CDR3 nucleotides read TGTGCCAGCAGTTTTGGAGGGGCCCCCAACGTCCTGACTTTC.

This clonotype was picked up many times. This rearrangement joins TRBV10-1 to TRBJ1-3, with D tentatively TRBD1 (5 bases). Per the germline V gene, CDR1 is WNHNN and CDR2 is SYGVQD (reference sequence). The CDR3 sequence is 14 residues long. The ends were cut back, 2 bases at V and 8 bases at J, with 13 bases in the middle. The CDR3 loop is CASSENGQADTIYF. DNA of the CDR3: TGCGCCAGCAGTGAGAACGGACAAGCGGACACCATATATTTT.

The sample holds a few counts of this clonotype. The rearrangement uses TRBV4-3 and TRBJ2-1; D not certain. CDR3 length: 15 residues. Germline CDR1 LGHNA, CDR2 YSLEER. V lost 6 bases and J 4 bases, leaving 16 bases between the germline ends. In nucleotides, the CDR3 is TGCGCCAGCAGTCGTACGAGCAGTTTGTACAATGAGCAGTTCTTC. Translation gives CASSRTSSLYNEQFF.

V and J are TRBV27 and TRBJ1-5; no firm D call. CDR3 length: 17 residues. Germline loops: CDR1 MNHEY, CDR2 SMNVEV (reference sequence). V lost 0 bases and J lost 0, with 12 bases in between. CDR3 amino acids: CASSLSGYRNSNQPQHF. CDR3 in DNA: TGTGCCAGCAGTTTATCGGGTTATCGAAATAGCAATCAGCCCCAGCATTTT.

This clonotype has only a few counts. The J gene is TRBJ1-1, the V gene TRBV5-1; the match to TRBD1 covers 9 bases. This CDR3 contains 16 residues. Trimming removed 3 bases from V and 1 base from J; junction bases left unmatched: 7. Looked up from germline, CDR1 is SGHRS and CDR2 is YFSETQ. The CDR3 is CASSSTGGQANTEAFF. In DNA form, the CDR3 reads TGCGCCAGCAGCTCGACAGGGGGGCAGGCGAACACTGAAGCTTTCTTT.

CDR3 protein: CSASPGEGEAFF. DNA of the CDR3: TGCAGTGCTAGTCCTGGAGAGGGTGAAGCTTTCTTT. This chain joins TRBV20-1 and TRBJ1-1; D is ambiguous. V was clipped by 3 bases and J by 7 bases, with 12 bases between them. CDR3 length: 12 amino acids. Germline loops: CDR1 DFQATT, CDR2 SNEGSKA (reference sequence).

This clonotype was seen a handful of times. The chain recombines TRBV4-3 with TRBJ1-4, with a possible D match to TRBD1 (6 bases). V lost 1 base and J 4 bases, leaving 10 bases between the germline ends. CDR3 length: 15 residues. The V gene's germline CDR1 is LGHNA and CDR2 YSLEER. In DNA form, the CDR3 reads TGCGCCAGCAGCCAAGTTACAGGGTTTAATGAAAAACTGTTTTTT. Its protein is CASSQVTGFNEKLFF.

Notes on this clonotype: A much larger clone lies one base from this, so it may be a read error. The chain employs TRBV12-3 or TRBV12-4 and TRBJ2-5; 9 bases line up with TRBD2. After removal of 4 bases from V and 1 base from J, the junction contained 4 bases not matched to a gene. The CDR3 is 15 residues long. CDR3 nucleotide sequence: TGTGCCAGCAGTTCGCTGACTAGCGGCCAAGAGACCCAGTACTTC. Translated, it gives CASSSLTSGQETQYF.

Only a few counts were recorded for this clonotype. This chain joins TRBV7-2 and TRBJ1-5, with a tentative D call TRBD1 (5 bases). Between the trimmed V and J ends, which lost 4 bases and 4 bases, there was a span of 14 bases. In germline, CDR1 is SGHTA, CDR2 FQGNSA. The CDR3 totals 15 residues. CDR3 coding DNA: TGTGCCAGCAGCTGGGGGGGGACGGATAATCAGCCCCAGCATTTT. It encodes CASSWGGTDNQPQHF.

This clonotype has just a few counts. Written as DNA, the CDR3 is TGTGCCAGCAGGGATACAGGGTACCCCACCGGGGAGCTGTTTTTT. Translating it yields CASRDTGYPTGELFF. The V and J genes are TRBV6-1 and TRBJ2-2, with D possibly matching TRBD1 (6 bases). Germline V gene lookup returns CDR1 MNHNS and CDR2 SASEGT. Trimming pared 6 bases from V and 4 bases from J, leaving 15 bases between. CDR3 length: 15 amino acids.

This clonotype was found a few times. The chain uses TRBV6-1 and TRBJ2-7; a weak D match, TRBD1 (6 bases). Germline assignment: CDR1 MNHNS and CDR2 SASEGT. The ends were cut back, 5 bases at V and 0 bases at J, with 14 bases in the middle. The CDR3 totals 15 residues. The CDR3 protein is CASSPDRYSSYEQYF. The CDR3 DNA follows: TGTGCCAGCAGTCCAGACAGGTATAGCTCCTACGAGCAGTACTTC.

This chain links TRBV20-1 with TRBJ2-3, with D possibly called TRBD1 or TRBD2 (6 bases each). Germline CDR1 and CDR2: DFQATT and SNEGSKA (reference sequence). The CDR3 is made up of 17 amino acids. Between the trimmed V and J ends, which lost 0 bases and 1 base, there was a span of 17 bases. CDR3 nucleotides: TGCAGTGCTAGAGAACCGGGGGCCTTCTTTCGCACAGATACGCAGTATTTT. Translation: CSAREPGAFFRTDTQYF.

This clonotype was counted many times. The chain is built from TRBV20-1 and TRBJ1-1, with D maybe TRBD1 (5 bases). Germline V lookup: CDR1 DFQATT, CDR2 SNEGSKA (reference sequence). The CDR3 contains 12 residues. V lost 6 bases to trimming and J lost 4 bases, with 12 bases between them. The CDR3 DNA reads TGCAGTGCCAAGGGTGGGGGCACTGAAGCTTTCTTT. Residues: CSAKGGGTEAFF.

This clonotype was counted between two and nine times. The gene calls are TRBV12-3 or TRBV12-4 and TRBJ1-5; possibly TRBD1 for D (6 bases). This CDR3 is built from 14 residues. V lost 5 bases and J 5 bases, leaving 13 bases between the germline ends. The CDR3 loop reads CASSLGTLDQPQHF. CDR3 in DNA: TGTGCCAGCAGTCTAGGGACACTTGATCAGCCCCAGCATTTT.

The sample holds a few counts of this clonotype. The V and J genes are TRBV29-1 and TRBJ2-2, with 7 bases matching TRBD1. The J segment lost 4 bases and the V segment lost 6 bases, leaving 5 bases of the junction unmatched. The CDR3 is 13 amino acids. CDR1 SQVTM and CDR2 ANQGSEA come from the germline V gene. Here the CDR3 reads CSVARGPTGELFF. Here the CDR3 DNA reads TGCAGCGTCGCTAGGGGGCCCACCGGGGAGCTGTTTTTT.

This clonotype has ten or more counts. The chain carries TRBV6-5 and TRBJ1-2; D is possibly TRBD1 (5 bases). CDR1 is MNHEY, CDR2 SVGAGI, per germline. V shed 5 bases and J shed 8 bases, with 12 bases lying between them. CDR3 length equals 12 residues. The CDR3 is CASSQGIGGYTF. The CDR3 nucleotides are TGTGCCAGCAGTCAGGGAATAGGAGGCTACACCTTC.

This clonotype has a count of ten or more. The V call is TRBV9, the J call TRBJ1-2, with D maybe TRBD1 (6 bases). The CDR3 is made up of 15 amino acids. Germline V gene data show CDR1 as SGDLS and CDR2 as YYNGEE. V lost 4 bases to trimming and J lost 3 bases, with 16 bases between them. In nucleotides, the CDR3 is TGTGCCAGCAGCCCCGGAGGGGGGTTGTACTATGGCTACACCTTC. Translation gives CASSPGGGLYYGYTF.

In its sample, this clonotype was seen many times. The rearrangement uses TRBV10-2 and TRBJ2-5; maybe TRBD2 (5 bases). The CDR3 is made up of 14 amino acids. The germline gives CDR1 WSHSY, CDR2 SAAADI. The V and J ends lost 9 bases and 2 bases respectively, with 16 bases between them. The CDR3 spells CASLRGYGQETQYF. CDR3 nucleotide sequence: TGCGCCAGTCTCCGAGGGTACGGACAAGAGACCCAGTACTTC.